Each of the 27 T cell receptor beta chains below was sequenced from the same sample in a study of T cell repertoires in ileal Crohn's disease. The assay was immunoSEQ multiplex PCR, and TCRdb's table has in-frame clones only and misses some. This sample has some 16,000 clones, with roughly 90% found just once. Stated time point: inflamed ileum from the surgical specimen. Specimen: ileal tissue. Receptors originate from an adult with Crohn's disease.

The rearrangement uses TRBV18 and TRBJ2-5; D gene uncertain. The CDR3 contains 12 residues. Germline CDR1 is KGHSH and CDR2 is LQKENI. The V gene lost 1 base and the J gene lost 5 bases, with 5 bases spanning the gap. CDR3 sequence: CASSPQRETQYF. Here the CDR3 DNA reads TGTGCCAGCTCACCACAGAGGGAGACCCAGTACTTC.

The V call is TRBV5-1, the J call TRBJ1-5; 10 nucleotides match TRBD1. V lost 0 bases, J lost 8 bases, and 11 bases stayed unmatched. Germline loops: CDR1 SGHRS, CDR2 YFSETQ. This CDR3 has 17 amino acids. CDR3 sequence (DNA): TGCGCCAGCAGCTTGGGAGCCGGGACAGGGGCTGGGGAGCCCCAGCATTTT. It yields the protein CASSLGAGTGAGEPQHF.

This clone was counted once. V and J are TRBV16 and TRBJ1-5, with a tentative D call TRBD1 (5 bases). The germline V and J ends were trimmed by 7 bases and 5 bases, with 9 bases remaining between them. This CDR3 has 12 residues. Germline assignment: CDR1 KGHSY and CDR2 FQNENV. CDR3 nucleotides: TGTGCCAGCACCGGGGACTATCAGCCCCAGCATTTT. Protein product: CASTGDYQPQHF.

The chain recombines TRBV6-5 with TRBJ1-2; D uncertain. The length of the CDR3 is 12 residues. Per the germline V gene, CDR1 is MNHEY and CDR2 is SVGAGI. V lost 6 bases and J lost 5, with 10 bases in between. CDR3 sequence (DNA): TGTGCCAGCAGCCCAAGAAGTTATGGCTACACCTTC. This sequence encodes CASSPRSYGYTF.

The chain couples TRBV2 to TRBJ1-1; no clear D gene. From germline, CDR1 is SNHLY and CDR2 FYNNEI. CDR3 length: 14 residues. The V end lost 3 bases, the J end lost 0 bases, and 8 bases lay between the germline ends. The CDR3: CASSDLLMNTEAFF. CDR3 sequence (DNA): TGTGCCAGCAGTGACCTCCTTATGAACACTGAAGCTTTCTTT.

The V call is TRBV7-2, the J call TRBJ2-7; TRBD2 agrees at 8 bases. V shed 6 bases, J shed 1 base, and the junction held 2 bases outside the gene matches. Germline-derived CDR1 and CDR2 are SGHTA and FQGNSA. There are 13 residues in the CDR3. CDR3 in amino acids: CASRTSGSYEQYF. The CDR3 nucleotides are TGTGCCAGCAGAACTAGCGGTTCCTACGAGCAGTACTTC.

The chain recombines TRBV21-1 with TRBJ1-1; TRBD1 reflects the table's D call only, with no check against the DNA. TRBV21-1 is a pseudogene locus. The CDR3 runs to 16 residues. The CDR3: CASSKGTGGMNTEAFF. CDR3 nucleotides: TGTGCCAGCAGCAAAGGGACAGGGGGCATGAACACTGAAGCTTTCTTT.

The CDR3 coding sequence is TGTGCCAGCAGCTTAGCGGACGGAAGCACAGATACGCAGTATTTT. Translation: CASSLADGSTDTQYF. The V gene is TRBV7-3, the J gene TRBJ2-3, with unresolved D. Trimming cost V 2 bases and J 0 bases, with 9 bases left between them. The CDR3 is 15 amino acids. Per germline, CDR1 SGHTA and CDR2 FQGTGA.

This clone is a singleton in its sample. This chain links TRBV25-1 with TRBJ2-6; no reliable D call. The CDR3 covers 17 residues. In germline, CDR1 is MGHDK, CDR2 SYGVNS. V dropped 5 bases and J dropped 2 bases, with 16 bases sitting between them. Written as DNA, the CDR3 is TGTGCCAGCAGTCCCGTCAGCGAAAGGGCTGGGGCCAACGTCCTGACTTTC. It is translated as CASSPVSERAGANVLTF.

Here the CDR3 DNA reads TGTGCCAGCAGTTTTATGCTGCCGGGGGGAAACACTGAAGCTTTCTTT. This encodes CASSFMLPGGNTEAFF. This sequence joins TRBV7-9 and TRBJ1-1; tentatively, D is TRBD1 (5 bases). Trimming removed 6 bases from V and 2 bases from J, with 19 bases in between. CDR3 length equals 16 residues. The germline V gene encodes CDR1 SEHNR and CDR2 FQNEAQ (reference sequence).

This rearrangement joins TRBV4-1 to TRBJ2-2; D call uncertain. V was clipped by 0 bases and J by 7 bases, with 9 bases between them. Germline V gene sequence: CDR1 MGHRA, CDR2 YSYEKL. This CDR3 contains 14 residues. The CDR3 here is CASSQDTGYGELFF. The CDR3 nucleotides read TGCGCCAGCAGCCAAGATACCGGGTACGGGGAGCTGTTTTTT.

V usage is TRBV27 and J usage is TRBJ1-1; perhaps TRBD1 as D (6 bases). CDR1 and CDR2 from the germline V gene are MNHEY and SMNVEV (reference sequence). This CDR3 is built from 16 residues. V was pared by 6 bases and J by 5 bases, with 22 bases between. CDR3 residues: CASSKRGGTYETEAFF. The CDR3, as DNA: TGTGCCAGCAGCAAAAGAGGGGGGACTTATGAGACTGAAGCTTTCTTT.

The rearrangement links TRBV4-1 to TRBJ1-2; no firm D call. The CDR3 has 13 residues. Germline values: CDR1 MGHRA, CDR2 YSYEKL. Trimming stripped 0 bases from V and 5 bases from J, with 7 bases between. The CDR3 nucleotides are TGCGCCAGCAGCCAAGAGCCTGCATATGGCTACACCTTC. Its translation: CASSQEPAYGYTF.

This chain connects TRBV27 to TRBJ2-7; D call uncertain. The V end was cut by 4 bases, the J end by 3 bases, with 10 bases between. This CDR3 spans 13 amino acids. Germline V gives CDR1 MNHEY, CDR2 SMNVEV (reference sequence). CDR3 sequence: CASSWSRNYEQYF. DNA of the CDR3: TGTGCCAGCAGTTGGTCTCGAAACTACGAGCAGTACTTC.

The chain couples TRBV19 to TRBJ1-6; D unresolved. CDR3 length: 16 residues. Germline V CDR1 and CDR2: LNHDA, SQIVND (reference sequence). The V end lost 5 bases, the J end lost 0 bases, and 11 bases lay between the germline ends. This CDR3 reads CASSLASNSYNSPLHF. The CDR3 DNA reads TGTGCCAGTAGTTTGGCATCGAACTCCTATAATTCACCCCTCCACTTT.

The chain links TRBV2 to TRBJ2-1; 8 bases match TRBD2. Germline V gives CDR1 SNHLY, CDR2 FYNNEI. The trim removed 3 bases at V and 5 bases at J, leaving 3 bases unmatched. The CDR3 is 14 amino acids. This chain's CDR3 is CASSDSGDNNEQFF. DNA for the CDR3: TGTGCCAGCAGTGATAGCGGGGACAACAATGAGCAGTTCTTC. Filled out from reference TRBV2 and TRBJ2-1, the complete variable domain reads EPEVTQTPSHQVTQMGQEVILRCVPISNHLYFYWYRQILGQKVEFLVSFYNNEISEKSEIFDDQFSVERPDGSNFTLKIRSTKLEDSAMYFCASSDSGDNNEQFFGPGTRLTVL.

The chain joins TRBV25-1 to TRBJ1-5, with TRBD1 as a possible D gene (6 bases). The CDR3 consists of 17 residues. The germline gives CDR1 MGHDK, CDR2 SYGVNS. V was trimmed by 6 bases and J by 0 bases, leaving 18 bases between them. The CDR3 is CASSDDKGVYSNQPQHF. The CDR3 DNA sequence: TGTGCCAGCAGCGATGACAAGGGGGTTTATAGCAATCAGCCCCAGCATTTT.

CDR3 sequence (DNA): TGTGCCATCAGTGAATCACCTAGCCGGGGACCTAACTATGGCTACACCTTC. Amino acids: CAISESPSRGPNYGYTF. V usage is TRBV10-3 and J usage is TRBJ1-2; perhaps TRBD1 as D (5 bases). Germline CDR1 and CDR2: ENHRY and SYGVKD. V was cut by 3 bases and J by 0 bases, with 17 bases left in between. This CDR3 is 17 amino acids long.

The chain combines TRBV7-3 with TRBJ2-2; D not resolved. CDR3 size: 14 residues. V was shortened by 2 bases and J by 0 bases, with 4 bases between the two germline ends. Germline loops: CDR1 SGHTA, CDR2 FQGTGA. In DNA, the CDR3 is TGTGCCAGCAGCTTACATCCGAACACCGGGGAGCTGTTTTTT. Its translation: CASSLHPNTGELFF.

The chain joins TRBV18 to TRBJ1-1; possibly TRBD1 for D (6 bases). CDR3 length equals 15 residues. The V and J ends lost 6 bases and 0 bases respectively, with 14 bases between them. Per germline, CDR1 KGHSH and CDR2 LQKENI. In nucleotides, the CDR3 is TGTGCCAGCTCTCCTACACAGGGACTGAACACTGAAGCTTTCTTT. This translates into CASSPTQGLNTEAFF.

This chain connects TRBV12-5 to TRBJ2-2; possibly TRBD2 for D (6 bases). Trimming pared 0 bases from V and 7 bases from J, leaving 9 bases between. Germline assignment: CDR1 LGHNT and CDR2 FRNRAP. This CDR3 is 14 amino acids long. The CDR3 DNA reads TGTGCTAGTGGTTTGGTACCGGGACTCGGGGAGCTGTTTTTT. Amino acid sequence: CASGLVPGLGELFF.

CDR3 loop: CASIKEVSYNSPLHF. Written as DNA, the CDR3 is TGTGCCAGCATAAAGGAGGTCTCCTATAATTCACCCCTCCACTTT. V usage is TRBV6-1 and J usage is TRBJ1-6, with no clear D. V was pared by 7 bases and J by 0 bases, with 10 bases between. Germline values: CDR1 MNHNS, CDR2 SASEGT. The CDR3 covers 15 residues.

J is TRBJ1-5 and V is TRBV19; maybe TRBD1 (5 bases). Germline V gene sequence: CDR1 LNHDA, CDR2 SQIVND (reference sequence). Between the trimmed V and J ends, which lost 8 bases and 7 bases, there was a span of 18 bases. This CDR3 has 14 amino acids. The CDR3, as DNA: TGTGCCAGTTGGGGGGGACTCGGCAGGCAGCCCCAGCATTTT. Its translation: CASWGGLGRQPQHF.

The chain recombines TRBV5-4 with TRBJ2-2, with D possibly matching TRBD2 (7 bases). The germline V gene has CDR1 SGHNT and CDR2 YYREEE (reference sequence). The CDR3 contains 16 residues. Between the trimmed V and J ends, which lost 3 bases and 2 bases, there was a span of 14 bases. The DNA of the CDR3 is TGTGCCAGCAGCTCGGGGGGCAGAGCAAACACCGGGGAGCTGTTTTTT. Translated, it gives CASSSGGRANTGELFF.

The rearrangement uses TRBV19 and TRBJ2-4; D is perhaps TRBD2 (7 bases). The CDR3 runs to 15 residues. Between the trimmed V and J ends, which lost 6 bases and 1 base, there was a span of 13 bases. Germline lookup yields CDR1 LNHDA and CDR2 SQIVND (reference sequence). The CDR3 region has the DNA TGTGCCAGTAGCCGAGGGGGGGTGGCCAAAAACATTCAGTACTTC. Protein: CASSRGGVAKNIQYF.

The chain links TRBV18 to TRBJ2-1, with 9 bases lining up with TRBD1. V was clipped by 4 bases and J by 6 bases; unmatched bases: 13. Per the germline V gene, CDR1 is KGHSH and CDR2 is LQKENI. The CDR3 spans 17 residues. The chain's CDR3 is CASSRPQGMTGGNEQFF. CDR3 bases: TGTGCCAGCTCACGACCGCAGGGGATGACAGGGGGCAATGAGCAGTTCTTC.

V is TRBV7-2 and J is TRBJ1-6; D is ambiguous. The V gene's germline CDR1 is SGHTA and CDR2 FQGNSA. V was cut by 1 base and J by 6 bases, with 1 base left in between. The CDR3 consists of 12 residues. The CDR3 DNA is TGTGCCAGCAGCTTAGTTAATTCACCCCTCCACTTT. This gives the protein CASSLVNSPLHF.